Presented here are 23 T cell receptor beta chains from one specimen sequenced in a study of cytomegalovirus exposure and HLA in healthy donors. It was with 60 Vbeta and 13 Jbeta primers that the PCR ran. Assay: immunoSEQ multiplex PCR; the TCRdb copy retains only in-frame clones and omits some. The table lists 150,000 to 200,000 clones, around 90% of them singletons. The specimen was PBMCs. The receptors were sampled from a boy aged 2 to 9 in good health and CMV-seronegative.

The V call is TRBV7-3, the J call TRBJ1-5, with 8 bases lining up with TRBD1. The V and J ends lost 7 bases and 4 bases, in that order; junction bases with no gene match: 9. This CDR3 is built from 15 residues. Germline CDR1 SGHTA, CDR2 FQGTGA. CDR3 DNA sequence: TGTGCCAGCATCACGGAGGACAGGGTGAATCAGCCCCAGCATTTT. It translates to CASITEDRVNQPQHF.

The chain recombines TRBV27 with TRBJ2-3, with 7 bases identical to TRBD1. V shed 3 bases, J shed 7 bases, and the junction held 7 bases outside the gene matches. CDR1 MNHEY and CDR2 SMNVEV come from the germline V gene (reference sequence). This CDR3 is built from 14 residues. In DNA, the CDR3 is TGTGCCAGCAGTTTTTCCCCACAGGGGAATACGCAGTATTTT. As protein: CASSFSPQGNTQYF.

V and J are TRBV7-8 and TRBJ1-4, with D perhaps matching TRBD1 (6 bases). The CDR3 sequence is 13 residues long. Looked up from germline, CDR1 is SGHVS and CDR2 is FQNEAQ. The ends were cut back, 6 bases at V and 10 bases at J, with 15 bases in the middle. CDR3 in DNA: TGTGCCAGCAGTCTGGACAGTCAGGGAAAACTGTTTTTT. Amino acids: CASSLDSQGKLFF.

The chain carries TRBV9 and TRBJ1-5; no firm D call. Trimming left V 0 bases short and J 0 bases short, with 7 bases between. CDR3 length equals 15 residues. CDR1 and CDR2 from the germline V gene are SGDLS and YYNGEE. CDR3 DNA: TGTGCCAGCAGCGTAGCGGGAGTTAGCAATCAGCCCCAGCATTTT. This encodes CASSVAGVSNQPQHF.

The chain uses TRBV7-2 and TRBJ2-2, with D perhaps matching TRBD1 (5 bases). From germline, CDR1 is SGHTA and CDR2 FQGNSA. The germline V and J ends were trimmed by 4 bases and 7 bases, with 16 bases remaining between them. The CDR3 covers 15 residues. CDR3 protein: CASSYVVLRGGELFF. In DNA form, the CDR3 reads TGTGCCAGCAGCTATGTAGTCCTAAGGGGCGGGGAGCTGTTTTTT.

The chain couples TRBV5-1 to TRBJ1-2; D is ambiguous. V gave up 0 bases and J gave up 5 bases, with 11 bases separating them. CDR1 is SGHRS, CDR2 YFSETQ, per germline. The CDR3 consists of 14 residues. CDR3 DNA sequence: TGCGCCAGCAGCTTGGACGCGGGGTCTTATGGCTACACCTTC. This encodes CASSLDAGSYGYTF.

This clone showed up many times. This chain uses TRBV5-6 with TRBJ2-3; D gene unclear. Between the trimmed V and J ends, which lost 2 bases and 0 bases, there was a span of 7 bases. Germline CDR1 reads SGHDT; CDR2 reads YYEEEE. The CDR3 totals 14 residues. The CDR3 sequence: CASSLQSSTDTQYF. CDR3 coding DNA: TGTGCCAGCAGCTTACAGTCTAGCACAGATACGCAGTATTTT.

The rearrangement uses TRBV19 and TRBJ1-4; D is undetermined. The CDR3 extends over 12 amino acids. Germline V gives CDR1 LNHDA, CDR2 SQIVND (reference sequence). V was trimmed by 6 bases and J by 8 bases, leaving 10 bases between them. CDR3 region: CASRGAGEKLFF. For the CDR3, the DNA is TGTGCCAGTAGGGGAGCAGGCGAAAAACTGTTTTTT.

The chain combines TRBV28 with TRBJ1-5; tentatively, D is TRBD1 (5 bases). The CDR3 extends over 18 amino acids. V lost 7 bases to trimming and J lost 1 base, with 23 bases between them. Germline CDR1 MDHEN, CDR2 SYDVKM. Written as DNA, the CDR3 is TGTGCCAGCAACTCTAGGGCCCAGGGAAGGTCCAGCAATCAGCCCCAGCATTTT. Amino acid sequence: CASNSRAQGRSSNQPQHF.

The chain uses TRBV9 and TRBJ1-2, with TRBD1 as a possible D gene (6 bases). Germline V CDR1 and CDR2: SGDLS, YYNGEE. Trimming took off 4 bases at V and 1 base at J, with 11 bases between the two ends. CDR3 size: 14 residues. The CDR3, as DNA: TGTGCCAGCAGCCCCTACAGGGTTAACTATGGCTACACCTTC. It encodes CASSPYRVNYGYTF.

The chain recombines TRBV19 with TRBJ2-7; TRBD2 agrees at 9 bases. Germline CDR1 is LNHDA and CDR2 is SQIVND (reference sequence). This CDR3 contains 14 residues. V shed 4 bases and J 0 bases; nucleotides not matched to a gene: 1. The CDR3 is CASSSSGSSYEQYF. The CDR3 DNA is TGTGCCAGTAGTAGTAGCGGGAGCTCCTACGAGCAGTACTTC.

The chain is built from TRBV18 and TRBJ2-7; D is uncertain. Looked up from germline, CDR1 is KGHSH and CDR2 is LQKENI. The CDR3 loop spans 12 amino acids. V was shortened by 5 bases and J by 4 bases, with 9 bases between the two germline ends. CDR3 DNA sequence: TGTGCCAGCTCAGATCGAGAATACGAGCAGTACTTC. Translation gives CASSDREYEQYF.

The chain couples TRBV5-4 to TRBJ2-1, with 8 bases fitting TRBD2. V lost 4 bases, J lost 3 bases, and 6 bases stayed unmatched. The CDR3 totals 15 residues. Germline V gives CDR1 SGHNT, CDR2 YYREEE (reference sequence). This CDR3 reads CASSPSGGSYNEQFF. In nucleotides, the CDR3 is TGTGCCAGCAGCCCGAGCGGGGGAAGCTACAATGAGCAGTTCTTC. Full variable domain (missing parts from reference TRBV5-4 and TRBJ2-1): ETGVTQSPTHLIKTRGQQVTLRCSSQSGHNTVSWYQQALGQGPQFIFQYYREEENGRGNFPPRFSGLQFPNYSSELNVNALELDDSALYLCASSPSGGSYNEQFFGPGTRLTVL.

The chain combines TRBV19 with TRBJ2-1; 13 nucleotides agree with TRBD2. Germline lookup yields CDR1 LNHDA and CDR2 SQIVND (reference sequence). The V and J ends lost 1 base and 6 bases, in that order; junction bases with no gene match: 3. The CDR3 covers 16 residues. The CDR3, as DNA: TGTGCCAGTAGTATAGGACTAGCGGGAGGCTCCAATGAGCAGTTCTTC. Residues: CASSIGLAGGSNEQFF. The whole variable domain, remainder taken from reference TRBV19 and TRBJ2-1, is DGGITQSPKYLFRKEGQNVTLSCEQNLNHDAMYWYRQDPGQGLRLIYYSQIVNDFQKGDIAEGYSVSREKKESFPLTVTSAQKNPTAFYLCASSIGLAGGSNEQFFGPGTRLTVL.

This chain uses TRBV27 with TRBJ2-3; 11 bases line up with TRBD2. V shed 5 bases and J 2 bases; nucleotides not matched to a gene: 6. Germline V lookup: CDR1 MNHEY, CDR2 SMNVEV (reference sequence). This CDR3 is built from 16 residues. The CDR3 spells CASSPIAGGLTDTQYF. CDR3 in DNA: TGTGCCAGCAGTCCGATAGCGGGGGGGCTCACAGATACGCAGTATTTT.

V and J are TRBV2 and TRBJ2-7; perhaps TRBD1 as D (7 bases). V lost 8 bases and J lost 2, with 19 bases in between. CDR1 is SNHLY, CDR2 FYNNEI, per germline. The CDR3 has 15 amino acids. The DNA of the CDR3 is TGTGCCAGCGGTTATGCGGGACAGTATACCTACGAGCAGTACTTC. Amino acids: CASGYAGQYTYEQYF.

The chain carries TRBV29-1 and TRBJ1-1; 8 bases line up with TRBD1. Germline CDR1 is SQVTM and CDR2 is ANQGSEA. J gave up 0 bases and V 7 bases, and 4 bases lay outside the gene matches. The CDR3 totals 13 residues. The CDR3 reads CSARQGMNTEAFF. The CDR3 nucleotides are TGCAGCGCCCGACAGGGGATGAACACTGAAGCTTTCTTT.

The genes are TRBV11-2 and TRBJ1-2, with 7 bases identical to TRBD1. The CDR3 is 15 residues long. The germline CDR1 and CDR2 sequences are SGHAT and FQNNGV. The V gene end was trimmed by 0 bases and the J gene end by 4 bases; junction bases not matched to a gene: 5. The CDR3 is CASSLDGQEIYGYTF. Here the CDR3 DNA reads TGTGCCAGCAGCTTAGATGGACAGGAGATCTATGGCTACACCTTC. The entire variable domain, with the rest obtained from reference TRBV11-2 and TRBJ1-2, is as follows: EAGVAQSPRYKIIEKRQSVAFWCNPISGHATLYWYQQILGQGPKLLIQFQNNGVVDDSQLPKDRFSAERLKGVDSTLKIQPAKLEDSAVYLCASSLDGQEIYGYTFGSGTRLTVV.

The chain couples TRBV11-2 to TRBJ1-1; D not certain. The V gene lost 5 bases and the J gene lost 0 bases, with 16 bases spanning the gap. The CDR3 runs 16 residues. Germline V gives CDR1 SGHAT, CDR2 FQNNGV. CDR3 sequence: CASSVNSRTMNTEAFF. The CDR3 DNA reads TGTGCCAGCAGCGTGAATTCCAGAACGATGAACACTGAAGCTTTCTTT.

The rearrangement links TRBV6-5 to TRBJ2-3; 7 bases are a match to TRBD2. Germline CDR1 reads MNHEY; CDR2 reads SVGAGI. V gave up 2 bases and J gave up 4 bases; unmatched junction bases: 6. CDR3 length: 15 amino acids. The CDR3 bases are TGTGCCAGCAGTTACATCGCGGGGGTCGCAGATACGCAGTATTTT. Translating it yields CASSYIAGVADTQYF.

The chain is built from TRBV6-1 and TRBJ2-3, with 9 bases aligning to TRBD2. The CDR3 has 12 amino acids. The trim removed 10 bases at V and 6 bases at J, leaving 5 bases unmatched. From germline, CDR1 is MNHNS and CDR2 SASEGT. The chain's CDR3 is CATATSGDTQYF. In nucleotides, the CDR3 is TGTGCCACGGCGACTAGCGGTGATACGCAGTATTTT.

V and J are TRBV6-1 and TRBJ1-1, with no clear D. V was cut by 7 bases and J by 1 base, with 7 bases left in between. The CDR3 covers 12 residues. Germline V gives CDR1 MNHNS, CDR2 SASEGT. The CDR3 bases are TGTGCCAGCAATGCAGGGAACACTGAAGCTTTCTTT. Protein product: CASNAGNTEAFF.

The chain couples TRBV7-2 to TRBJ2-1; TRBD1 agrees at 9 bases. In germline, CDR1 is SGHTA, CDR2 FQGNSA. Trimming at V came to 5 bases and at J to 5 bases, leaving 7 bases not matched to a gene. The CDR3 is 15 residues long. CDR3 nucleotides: TGTGCCAGCAGCCCTTGGACAGGGGCCCACAATGAGCAGTTCTTC. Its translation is CASSPWTGAHNEQFF. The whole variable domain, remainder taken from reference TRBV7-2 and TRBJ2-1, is GAGVSQSPSNKVTEKGKDVELRCDPISGHTALYWYRQSLGQGLEFLIYFQGNSAPDKSGLPSDRFSAERTGGSVSTLTIQRTQQEDSAVYLCASSPWTGAHNEQFFGPGTRLTVL.